This passage covers 25 T cell receptor beta chains from one sample sequenced in a study of T cells in Graves' hyperthyroidism and ophthalmopathy. TCR beta CDR3 regions were amplified from RNA transcripts. Using the HTBI primer set, a first-round RT-PCR was run on the TCR CDR3. TCRdb passed the multiplex PCR reads through MiXCR, listing each CDR3 protein once. The top ten hold around 6.6% of the sample, which has about 560,000 distinct CDR3 sequences, about 15% seen once. The sequenced material came from blood. All receptors derive from a woman in her thirties with Graves' hyperthyroidism.

This clonotype was picked up a small number of times. The rearrangement joins TRBV10-3 to TRBJ2-1; 13 bases fit TRBD2. V was clipped by 5 bases and J by 4 bases; unmatched bases: 8. Looked up from germline, CDR1 is ENHRY and CDR2 is SYGVKD. CDR3 length equals 17 residues. CDR3 protein: CAISKGLAGEVYNEQFF. DNA for the CDR3: TGTGCCATCAGTAAAGGACTAGCGGGAGAGGTTTACAATGAGCAGTTCTTC.

The sample holds a few counts of this clonotype. The rearrangement links TRBV2 to TRBJ1-6; D is uncertain. V was shortened by 5 bases and J by 0 bases, with 8 bases between the two germline ends. The CDR3 sequence is 15 residues long. CDR1 SNHLY and CDR2 FYNNEI come from the germline V gene. Written as DNA, the CDR3 is TGTGCCAGCAGTATGGGGAGCTCCTATAATTCACCCCTCCACTTT. It codes for CASSMGSSYNSPLHF.

To note about this clonotype: A much larger clone sits a single nucleotide away, making a read error possible. CDR3 residues: CASCPAAYSYNEQFF. The CDR3, as DNA: TGTGCCAGCTGCCCAGCGGCCTACTCCTACAATGAGCAGTTCTTC. The rearrangement uses TRBV12-3 or TRBV12-4 and TRBJ2-1, with a weak D call TRBD2 (5 bases). V lost 8 bases to trimming and J lost 0 bases, with 14 bases between them. The CDR3 sequence is 15 residues long.

Ten or more counts support this clonotype. V is TRBV11-2 and J is TRBJ1-5, with a weak D call TRBD1 (6 bases). The CDR3 contains 15 residues. Germline V gene data show CDR1 as SGHAT and CDR2 as FQNNGV. Trimming pared 5 bases from V and 5 bases from J, leaving 16 bases between. The CDR3 protein is CASSPRGSSDQPQHF. In DNA, the CDR3 is TGTGCCAGCAGCCCCAGGGGTTCTTCGGATCAGCCCCAGCATTTT.

This clonotype was counted at least ten times. The V call is TRBV7-2, the J call TRBJ2-3, with 9 bases that match TRBD2. V shed 1 base and J 6 bases; nucleotides not matched to a gene: 8. The V gene's germline CDR1 is SGHTA and CDR2 FQGNSA. The CDR3 is made up of 16 amino acids. CDR3: CASSLVGWTSEDTQYF. Here the CDR3 DNA reads TGTGCCAGCAGCTTAGTAGGTTGGACTAGCGAGGATACGCAGTATTTT. The full variable domain, its missing parts supplied by reference TRBV7-2 and TRBJ2-3, is GAGVSQSPSNKVTEKGKDVELRCDPISGHTALYWYRQSLGQGLEFLIYFQGNSAPDKSGLPSDRFSAERTGGSVSTLTIQRTQQEDSAVYLCASSLVGWTSEDTQYFGPGTRLTVL.

There are many counts of this clonotype. The chain combines TRBV27 with TRBJ2-2; D may be TRBD1 (5 bases). The V and J ends lost 3 bases and 0 bases respectively, with 8 bases between them. The CDR3 consists of 15 residues. The germline V gene has CDR1 MNHEY and CDR2 SMNVEV (reference sequence). Here the CDR3 DNA reads TGTGCCAGCAGTTTGTACAGGCCGAACACCGGGGAGCTGTTTTTT. As protein: CASSLYRPNTGELFF.

This clonotype was detected ten times or more. The genes are TRBV18 and TRBJ2-2, with D uncertain. Trimming cost V 0 bases and J 1 base, with 3 bases left between them. This CDR3 has 14 amino acids. Germline V gives CDR1 KGHSH, CDR2 LQKENI. This CDR3 reads CASSPPENTGELFF. The CDR3 DNA reads TGTGCCAGCTCACCACCGGAGAACACCGGGGAGCTGTTTTTT.

The chain couples TRBV19 to TRBJ2-1; 7 positions match TRBD2. J lost 0 bases, V lost 4 bases, and 9 bases had no gene match. CDR1 LNHDA and CDR2 SQIVND come from the germline V gene (reference sequence). The CDR3 length is 17 residues. The CDR3 DNA follows: TGTGCCAGTAGTAGCCCCCGGGGCGGGAGCTCCTACAATGAGCAGTTCTTC. Encoded protein: CASSSPRGGSSYNEQFF.

This clonotype was picked up a small number of times. This rearrangement joins TRBV27 to TRBJ2-1, with D perhaps being TRBD1 or TRBD2 (6 bases each). The CDR3 covers 15 residues. V was pared by 5 bases and J by 6 bases, with 17 bases between. CDR1 and CDR2 (germline): MNHEY, SMNVEV (reference sequence). The CDR3 here is CASSTGGSRGNEQFF. The CDR3 nucleotides read TGTGCCAGCAGTACCGGGGGCTCCCGGGGCAATGAGCAGTTCTTC.

This clonotype showed up many times. This sequence joins TRBV30 and TRBJ2-7; D may match TRBD1 or TRBD2 (5 bases each). CDR3 length equals 15 residues. Germline assignment: CDR1 GTSNPN and CDR2 SVGIG (reference sequence). Trimming shortened V by 3 bases and J by 4 bases, and 19 bases separated the two germline ends. The CDR3 nucleotides are TGTGCCTGGAGCCCCCCCGGGCAGGGACGGTACGAGCAGTACTTC. It yields the protein CAWSPPGQGRYEQYF.

J is TRBJ2-1 and V is TRBV13; 7 nucleotides line up with TRBD2. The CDR3 loop spans 15 amino acids. With V trimmed by 5 bases and J by 5 bases, 9 bases remained unmatched. The germline V gene encodes CDR1 PRHDT and CDR2 FYEKMQ (reference sequence). The CDR3 sequence: CASSLGLAVDNEQFF. The CDR3 DNA sequence: TGTGCCAGCAGCCTCGGGCTAGCGGTAGACAATGAGCAGTTCTTC.

The chain has TRBV24-1 and TRBJ2-1; 12 positions match TRBD2. V dropped 6 bases and J dropped 0; count of bases not matched to a gene: 2. Germline CDR1 reads KGHDR; CDR2 reads SFDVKD. The CDR3 is made up of 16 amino acids. CDR3 DNA: TGTGCCACCAGTCTAGCGGGAGGGCGCTCCTACAATGAGCAGTTCTTC. Translated: CATSLAGGRSYNEQFF.

The chain has TRBV7-9 and TRBJ1-2; 9 bases are shared with TRBD1. Germline V CDR1 and CDR2: SEHNR, FQNEAQ (reference sequence). The CDR3 totals 15 residues. V lost 7 bases and J lost 7; bases outside the gene matches: 13. Here the CDR3 reads CASTKSWGTGFGYTF. The CDR3 DNA sequence: TGTGCCAGCACTAAATCGTGGGGGACAGGGTTTGGCTACACCTTC.

The gene calls are TRBV20-1 and TRBJ2-1, with a weak D call TRBD2 (6 bases). CDR3 length equals 13 residues. V lost 3 bases to trimming and J lost 15 bases, with 21 bases between them. Per germline, CDR1 DFQATT and CDR2 SNEGSKA (reference sequence). CDR3 DNA sequence: TGCAGTGCTAGTCCTCCTGCGCTGGGACTTATGTTCTTC. This translates into CSASPPALGLMFF.

This clonotype was observed many times. This chain joins TRBV27 and TRBJ1-5; D unresolved. V gave up 7 bases and J gave up 6 bases, with 10 bases separating them. This CDR3 region has 12 residues. Germline V gene lookup returns CDR1 MNHEY and CDR2 SMNVEV (reference sequence). The CDR3 region is CASTTGRQPQHF. The DNA of the CDR3 is TGTGCCAGCACGACGGGTCGTCAGCCCCAGCATTTT.

In this sample, this clonotype turned up many times. The V and J genes are TRBV20-1 and TRBJ1-5; D gene ambiguous. This CDR3 comprises 10 residues. Germline values: CDR1 DFQATT, CDR2 SNEGSKA (reference sequence). The V gene lost 5 bases and the J gene lost 6 bases, with 5 bases spanning the gap. This CDR3 is CSAGLQPQHF. The CDR3 nucleotides are TGCAGTGCTGGTCTTCAGCCCCAGCATTTT.

The chain joins TRBV7-2 to TRBJ2-5; 9 bases line up with TRBD2. The germline gives CDR1 SGHTA, CDR2 FQGNSA. This CDR3 is built from 16 residues. V was pared by 1 base and J by 5 bases, with 8 bases of the junction left unmatched. The CDR3 DNA follows: TGTGCCAGCAGCTTAGATGGTGCTAGCGGGATCGAGACCCAGTACTTC. Translating gives CASSLDGASGIETQYF.

The V and J genes are TRBV2 and TRBJ2-1; D is possibly TRBD1 (6 bases). This CDR3 is 15 amino acids long. Germline CDR1 and CDR2: SNHLY and FYNNEI. V dropped 4 bases and J dropped 3 bases, with 13 bases sitting between them. CDR3 nucleotide sequence: TGTGCCAGCAGTGGAGACAGGCCGAACTACAATGAGCAGTTCTTC. Protein: CASSGDRPNYNEQFF.

Ten or more counts support this clonotype. The chain combines TRBV2 with TRBJ2-2; D is possibly TRBD1 (5 bases). This CDR3 has 17 amino acids. V lost 3 bases and J lost 7, with 21 bases in between. Germline V lookup: CDR1 SNHLY, CDR2 FYNNEI. The CDR3 DNA reads TGTGCCAGCAGTGATAGCTCCTCTCACAGGATAGGCGGGGAGCTGTTTTTT. This gives the protein CASSDSSSHRIGGELFF.

The genes are TRBV11-2 and TRBJ2-5; a possible D gene is TRBD2 (6 bases). The germline V and J ends were trimmed by 6 bases and 2 bases, with 19 bases remaining between them. This CDR3 spans 16 amino acids. In germline, CDR1 is SGHAT, CDR2 FQNNGV. CDR3 in DNA: TGTGCCAGCAGTACCGCGCGGCGCGGGGTACAAGAGACCCAGTACTTC. This codes for CASSTARRGVQETQYF.

The chain links TRBV9 to TRBJ1-3, with D perhaps TRBD1 (6 bases). CDR1 SGDLS and CDR2 YYNGEE come from the germline V gene. This CDR3 contains 15 residues. Trimming stripped 3 bases from V and 3 bases from J, with 13 bases between. The CDR3 protein is CASSETGYFGNTIYF. CDR3 DNA sequence: TGTGCCAGCAGCGAAACAGGGTACTTTGGAAACACCATATATTTT.

This clonotype was seen repeatedly, ten times or more. V and J are TRBV10-3 and TRBJ2-5; 7 bases match TRBD1. V was clipped by 4 bases and J by 5 bases; unmatched bases: 7. The CDR3 is made up of 14 amino acids. In germline, CDR1 is ENHRY, CDR2 SYGVKD. CDR3 bases: TGTGCCATCAGTGCACAGGGGCTAAGGGAGACCCAGTACTTC. Residues: CAISAQGLRETQYF.

This clonotype occurred many times. The V call is TRBV7-2, the J call TRBJ2-3, with 10 bases lining up with TRBD2. Germline CDR1 reads SGHTA; CDR2 reads FQGNSA. V lost 4 bases to trimming and J lost 7 bases; unmatched junction nucleotides: 11. This CDR3 region has 16 residues. CDR3 amino acids: CASSSISGRTSYTQYF. CDR3 DNA: TGTGCCAGCAGCTCTATTAGCGGGAGGACCAGTTATACGCAGTATTTT.

This chain connects TRBV4-1 to TRBJ2-1, with 8 bases lining up with TRBD2. V shed 3 bases and J 4 bases; nucleotides not matched to a gene: 8. From germline, CDR1 is MGHRA and CDR2 YSYEKL. The CDR3 contains 16 residues. In nucleotides, the CDR3 is TGCGCCAGCAGCCACCCAGCGGGAGAATCTTACAATGAGCAGTTCTTC. This gives the protein CASSHPAGESYNEQFF.

At least ten counts were recorded for this clonotype. V gene TRBV5-1 combines with J gene TRBJ2-7; the D gene is possibly TRBD2 (5 bases). CDR3 length: 14 residues. Germline V gene sequence: CDR1 SGHRS, CDR2 YFSETQ. Trimming removed 4 bases from V and 3 bases from J, with 14 bases in between. CDR3 nucleotides: TGCGCCAGCAGCCTCGACGTACTAGACTACGAGCAGTACTTC. Protein: CASSLDVLDYEQYF.